The 11 T cell receptor beta chains reported below all come from one sample, sequenced in a study of shared clonotypes between healthy human individuals. The protocol was immunoSEQ multiplex PCR, while the TCRdb copy is restricted to in-frame clones and leaves out a portion. The sample carries roughly 1.5 million clones, approximately 98% recorded once. Sequencing input: naive CD4+ T cells sorted from blood. Stated subset: CD45RA+ positively selected. The source of these receptors is a man younger than 40 in good health.

The chain carries TRBV7-2 and TRBJ2-2; D uncertain. Germline V lookup: CDR1 SGHTA, CDR2 FQGNSA. This CDR3 spans 14 amino acids. The ends were cut back, 0 bases at V and 4 bases at J, with 6 bases in the middle. In DNA form, the CDR3 reads TGTGCCAGCAGCTTAGCTCCCAGCACCGGGGAGCTGTTTTTT. Amino acids: CASSLAPSTGELFF.

The J gene is TRBJ2-5, the V gene TRBV10-3; perhaps TRBD2 as D (6 bases). V was clipped by 6 bases and J by 2 bases, with 10 bases between them. In germline, CDR1 is ENHRY, CDR2 SYGVKD. This CDR3 has 13 residues. The CDR3 region has the DNA TGTGCCATCAGAACAGGAGGGCAAGAGACCCAGTACTTC. It is translated as CAIRTGGQETQYF.

In regard to this clone: This sample includes further DNA sequences coding for the same CDR3. The chain couples TRBV6-5 to TRBJ1-4; TRBD1 might be the D (5 bases). The V and J ends lost 6 bases and 0 bases respectively, with 11 bases between them. CDR1 and CDR2 (germline): MNHEY, SVGAGI. CDR3 size: 15 residues. CDR3: CASSSLGATNEKLFF. CDR3 DNA: TGTGCCAGCAGCTCGCTGGGGGCAACTAATGAAAAACTGTTTTTT.

Regarding this clone: The sample contains more than one DNA sequence encoding this CDR3. The genes are TRBV7-2 and TRBJ2-3; D not resolved. Trimming took off 1 base at V and 0 bases at J, with 2 bases between the two ends. There are 13 residues in the CDR3. The germline V gene encodes CDR1 SGHTA and CDR2 FQGNSA. The CDR3 nucleotides read TGTGCCAGCAGCTTAGGAAGCACAGATACGCAGTATTTT. Amino acids: CASSLGSTDTQYF.

The chain has TRBV18 and TRBJ2-7, with D unclear. The germline gives CDR1 KGHSH, CDR2 LQKENI. There are 14 residues in the CDR3. Trimming took 3 bases from V and 3 from J, leaving 12 bases between them. In DNA, the CDR3 is TGTGCCAGCTCACCGGATAACAAACTCTACGAGCAGTACTTC. Translating it yields CASSPDNKLYEQYF. The full variable domain, rest sourced from reference TRBV18 and TRBJ2-7, is NAGVMQNPRHLVRRRGQEARLRCSPMKGHSHVYWYRQLPEEGLKFMVYLQKENIIDESGMPKERFSAEFPKEGPSILRIQQVVRGDSAAYFCASSPDNKLYEQYFGPGTRLTVT.

The gene calls are TRBV18 and TRBJ1-5, with D possibly TRBD1 on 6 matching bases. With 3 bases removed from V and 2 bases from J, the gap between germline ends came to 17 bases. The germline CDR1 and CDR2 sequences are KGHSH and LQKENI. This CDR3 comprises 17 residues. The CDR3 nucleotides read TGTGCCAGCTCACCGTTAGACAGGCATAGCGGCAATCAGCCCCAGCATTTT. This translates into CASSPLDRHSGNQPQHF.

The rearrangement links TRBV9 to TRBJ1-2, with D perhaps TRBD1 (5 bases). Trimming shortened V by 2 bases and J by 8 bases, and 10 bases separated the two germline ends. Germline loops: CDR1 SGDLS, CDR2 YYNGEE. The CDR3 loop spans 12 amino acids. The DNA for the CDR3 is TGTGCCAGCAGCGTGCCGGGGCGAGGCTACACCTTC. This translates into CASSVPGRGYTF.

This clone was detected once. V gene TRBV5-1 combines with J gene TRBJ2-1, with D possibly being TRBD1 or TRBD2 (5 bases each). The V end was cut by 1 base, the J end by 2 bases, with 10 bases between. CDR1 is SGHRS, CDR2 YFSETQ, per germline. The CDR3 covers 15 residues. CDR3 region: CASSLMRGTYNEQFF. The CDR3 bases are TGCGCCAGCAGCTTGATGAGGGGCACCTACAATGAGCAGTTCTTC.

This rearrangement joins TRBV28 to TRBJ1-5; 8 nucleotides align to TRBD1. The length of the CDR3 is 19 residues. Germline V gives CDR1 MDHEN, CDR2 SYDVKM. J was trimmed by 0 bases and V by 5 bases; bases with no gene match: 15. CDR3 sequence: CASSPYYLGTGRSNQPQHF. The CDR3 coding sequence is TGTGCCAGCAGTCCTTACTACCTGGGGACAGGTCGTAGCAATCAGCCCCAGCATTTT.

The chain carries TRBV7-6 and TRBJ2-2; TRBD1 agrees at 10 bases. Trimming removed 11 bases from V and 6 bases from J; junction bases left unmatched: 12. CDR3 length: 15 residues. Germline loops: CDR1 SGHVS, CDR2 FNYEAQ. For the CDR3, the DNA is TGTGCCTTCCCGGTAGGGACAGGGGTTGCCGGGGAGCTGTTTTTT. Translating gives CAFPVGTGVAGELFF.

The chain combines TRBV6-6 with TRBJ1-5; D perhaps matches TRBD1 (5 bases). V was shortened by 5 bases and J by 3 bases, with 14 bases between the two germline ends. Germline V CDR1 and CDR2: MNHNY, SVGAGI (reference sequence). The CDR3 spans 15 residues. The CDR3 region has the DNA TGTGCCAGCAGTCCGAGGGACGGCCACAATCAGCCCCAGCATTTT. It is translated as CASSPRDGHNQPQHF.